The subject of this entry is one TCR beta chain. This specimen comes from a study of control samples from healthy donors and cancer patients. This CDR3 is 14 amino acids long. V was trimmed by 3 bases and J by 6 bases, leaving 17 bases between them. Germline CDR1 reads DFQATT; CDR2 reads SNEGSKA (reference sequence). This table comes from immunoSEQ multiplex PCR, and its TCRdb copy is limited to in-frame clones, with some not included. Of approximately 160,000 clones in the sample, about 93% were seen once. The receptor was derived from a woman in her fifties or sixties in good health. Sequenced material: blood. This chain links TRBV20-1 with TRBJ1-2; TRBD1 might be the D (5 bases). CDR3 nucleotide sequence: TGCAGTGCTAGTGTTATAACAGGCGCGAATGGCTACACCTTC. This sequence encodes CSASVITGANGYTF.